The 25 T cell receptor beta chains presented below share a single source sample, sequenced in a study of vaccination and CD4 T cells after COVID-19. Treatment reported: roughly 10-day PBMC culture with coronavirus spike peptide pools or control peptides (ViraFEST assay). No cognate antigen is known for these TCRs. Sequencing of cultured CD4+ T cell DNA used the Oncomine TCR Beta short-read assay. A single record per CDR3 protein comes from TCRdb applying MiXCR to the PCR reads. This sample has approximately 9,000 distinct CDR3 sequences, with 45% to 65% found just once. Sequencing used CD4+ T cells from blood, cultured in vitro. The receptors were gathered from a human donor who had recovered from COVID-19.

Only a few counts were recorded for this clonotype. The chain links TRBV27 to TRBJ1-3, with D possibly being TRBD1 (5 bases). The CDR3 spans 14 residues. With 6 bases removed from V and 2 bases from J, the gap between germline ends came to 11 bases. From germline, CDR1 is MNHEY and CDR2 SMNVEV (reference sequence). This CDR3 reads CASRPAGAGNTIYF. The CDR3 DNA sequence: TGTGCCAGCAGACCCGCGGGGGCTGGAAACACCATATATTTT.

The chain uses TRBV19 and TRBJ2-3, with 13 bases that match TRBD2. Germline lookup yields CDR1 LNHDA and CDR2 SQIVND (reference sequence). With V trimmed by 2 bases and J by 0 bases, 8 bases remained unmatched. This CDR3 region has 19 residues. This CDR3 is CASSISTGTSGASTDTQYF. The DNA of the CDR3 is TGTGCCAGTAGTATATCGACCGGGACTAGCGGGGCGAGCACAGATACGCAGTATTTT.

The chain couples TRBV5-1 to TRBJ2-6; D is uncertain. From germline, CDR1 is SGHRS and CDR2 YFSETQ. Deletions cut 0 bases from V and 2 bases from J, with 9 bases between. There are 16 residues in the CDR3. CDR3: CASSLGSGPGANVLTF. CDR3 nucleotides: TGCGCCAGCAGCTTGGGGTCCGGACCTGGGGCCAACGTCCTGACTTTC.

This chain connects TRBV28 to TRBJ1-1; 10 nucleotides agree with TRBD1. V was pared by 6 bases and J by 1 base, with 5 bases of the junction left unmatched. Germline values: CDR1 MDHEN, CDR2 SYDVKM. CDR3 size: 15 residues. The CDR3 sequence is CASRTGGEGNTEAFF. The CDR3 DNA follows: TGTGCCAGCAGGACAGGGGGCGAGGGGAACACTGAAGCTTTCTTT. Variable domain in full (rest from reference TRBV28 and TRBJ1-1): DVKVTQSSRYLVKRTGEKVFLECVQDMDHENMFWYRQDPGLGLRLIYFSYDVKMKEKGDIPEGYSVSREKKERFSLILESASTNQTSMYLCASRTGGEGNTEAFFGQGTRLTVV.

The gene calls are TRBV20-1 and TRBJ2-3; D is unclear. With 5 bases removed from V and 10 bases from J, the gap between germline ends came to 10 bases. This CDR3 has 10 amino acids. Germline V gene lookup returns CDR1 DFQATT and CDR2 SNEGSKA (reference sequence). CDR3 region: CSAYVGAQYF. The CDR3 nucleotides read TGCAGTGCTTACGTAGGAGCGCAGTATTTT.

In this sample, this clonotype turned up a few times. This chain connects TRBV19 to TRBJ1-1; D remains ambiguous. The CDR3 covers 14 residues. V was trimmed by 5 bases and J by 1 base, leaving 11 bases between them. The V gene's germline CDR1 is LNHDA and CDR2 SQIVND (reference sequence). The CDR3 loop reads CASSAGRRNTEAFF. The CDR3 DNA follows: TGTGCCAGTAGTGCTGGCAGGAGGAACACTGAAGCTTTCTTT.

This clonotype was counted once. The CDR3 loop is CASSLLRETNEKLFF. The CDR3 DNA reads TGTGCCAGCAGTTTATTACGGGAAACTAATGAAAAACTGTTTTTT. V is TRBV28 and J is TRBJ1-4; D gene unclear. Germline V gives CDR1 MDHEN, CDR2 SYDVKM. With 1 base removed from V and 1 base from J, the gap between germline ends came to 7 bases. The CDR3 totals 15 residues.

This clonotype came up a few times. V and J are TRBV6-1 and TRBJ1-1, with 7 nucleotides matching TRBD1. This CDR3 has 13 amino acids. The V and J ends lost 8 bases and 0 bases, in that order; junction bases with no gene match: 3. Germline CDR1 and CDR2: MNHNS and SASEGT. The CDR3 reads CASGDSMNTEAFF. In DNA, the CDR3 is TGTGCCAGCGGGGACAGCATGAACACTGAAGCTTTCTTT.

CDR3 residues: CASSKTGLDEQYF. CDR3 DNA sequence: TGTGCCAGCAGCAAAACCGGTCTTGACGAGCAGTACTTC. V is TRBV7-6 and J is TRBJ2-7; D gene unclear. V was trimmed by 5 bases and J by 5 bases, leaving 13 bases between them. The CDR3 sequence is 13 residues long. Germline loops: CDR1 SGHVS, CDR2 FNYEAQ.

The chain carries TRBV7-6 and TRBJ1-1; D perhaps matches TRBD1 (5 bases). V shed 5 bases and J shed 5 bases, with 15 bases lying between them. Germline assignment: CDR1 SGHVS and CDR2 FNYEAQ. This CDR3 is 14 amino acids long. The CDR3 is CASSLNPAGTEAFF. The DNA for the CDR3 is TGTGCCAGCAGCCTTAACCCCGCAGGGACTGAAGCTTTCTTT.

V gene TRBV6-1 combines with J gene TRBJ1-1; D unclear. V dropped 9 bases and J dropped 5 bases, with 4 bases sitting between them. Germline CDR1 and CDR2: MNHNS and SASEGT. CDR3 length equals 9 residues. CDR3 coding DNA: TGTGCCAGGAGGACTGAAGCTTTCTTT. It codes for CARRTEAFF.

The chain carries TRBV20-1 and TRBJ2-7, with a weak D call TRBD1 (5 bases). Deletions cut 2 bases from V and 0 bases from J, with 17 bases between. Per the germline V gene, CDR1 is DFQATT and CDR2 is SNEGSKA (reference sequence). The CDR3 sequence is 16 residues long. The CDR3 bases are TGCAGTGCTAGAAATCCTGGGGCTGGCGACTCCTACGAGCAGTACTTC. It specifies CSARNPGAGDSYEQYF.

The gene calls are TRBV10-1 and TRBJ1-1, with 9 bases matching TRBD1. This CDR3 has 15 residues. Unmatched junction bases numbered 9, after V lost 6 bases and J lost 4 bases. Germline CDR1 WNHNN, CDR2 SYGVQD (reference sequence). CDR3 loop: CASSPRTGEFTEAFF. The CDR3 DNA is TGCGCCAGCAGCCCCCGGACAGGGGAATTCACTGAAGCTTTCTTT.

By frequency in the sample, this clonotype is medium-sized. The gene calls are TRBV20-1 and TRBJ2-5; 12 positions agree with TRBD2. J lost 5 bases, V lost 6 bases, and 16 bases had no gene match. This CDR3 region has 17 residues. The germline CDR1 and CDR2 sequences are DFQATT and SNEGSKA (reference sequence). The CDR3 region has the DNA TGCAGTGCCTACAACATCCTAGCGGGAGGGCCGGTTGAGACCCAGTACTTC. Protein: CSAYNILAGGPVETQYF.

The chain is built from TRBV10-2 and TRBJ2-5; TRBD2 might be the D (5 bases). With 3 bases removed from V and 7 bases from J, the gap between germline ends came to 15 bases. Germline lookup yields CDR1 WSHSY and CDR2 SAAADI. This CDR3 contains 14 residues. In nucleotides, the CDR3 is TGCGCCAGCAGTGATACGGGGTATGAAGCGACCCAGTACTTC. Its protein is CASSDTGYEATQYF.

The rearrangement uses TRBV6-1 and TRBJ1-5, with 11 bases aligning to TRBD1. CDR1 is MNHNS and CDR2 is SASEGT in the germline V gene. The length of the CDR3 is 15 residues. V dropped 6 bases and J dropped 2; count of bases not matched to a gene: 3. This CDR3 reads CASRRDRGGNQPQHF. DNA for the CDR3: TGTGCCAGCAGGCGGGACAGGGGGGGCAATCAGCCCCAGCATTTT.

This chain uses TRBV20-1 with TRBJ2-2; D remains ambiguous. Germline CDR1 and CDR2: DFQATT and SNEGSKA (reference sequence). V lost 5 bases and J lost 0, with 4 bases in between. The CDR3 length is 12 residues. The CDR3 coding sequence is TGCAGTGCTCGAACGAACACCGGGGAGCTGTTTTTT. Translation: CSARTNTGELFF.

This clonotype was recorded a few times. This chain links TRBV6-8 with TRBJ2-3; 12 bases fit TRBD2. This CDR3 is built from 15 residues. CDR1 MNHGY and CDR2 SAAAGT come from the germline V gene. V trimming: 6 bases; J trimming: 5 bases; junction bases outside the gene matches: 6. The CDR3: CASRSTSGGVDTQYF. DNA of the CDR3: TGTGCCAGCAGGTCGACTAGCGGGGGTGTAGATACGCAGTATTTT.

CDR3 sequence: CASSPTGRAMNTEAFF. Here the CDR3 DNA reads TGTGCCAGCAGTCCTACAGGGAGGGCCATGAACACTGAAGCTTTCTTT. The chain recombines TRBV5-5 with TRBJ1-1; possibly TRBD1 for D (6 bases). The CDR3 has 16 amino acids. V was trimmed by 5 bases and J by 0 bases, leaving 17 bases between them. Germline values: CDR1 SGHKS, CDR2 YYEKEE (reference sequence).

The chain employs TRBV21-1 and TRBJ2-6; the table's D call TRBD2 went unverified against the DNA. TRBV21-1 is given as a pseudogene. CDR3 size: 18 residues. CDR3 in DNA: TGTGCCAGCACTCCCGTCAGTCGAGGGTTCTCTGGGGCCAACGTCCTGACTTTC. This encodes CASTPVSRGFSGANVLTF.

This clonotype was seen a single time. The genes are TRBV6-1 and TRBJ1-1, with 8 bases that match TRBD1. The length of the CDR3 is 14 residues. Germline trimming cut 7 bases from V and 0 bases from J; bases unmatched to any gene: 4. Per germline, CDR1 MNHNS and CDR2 SASEGT. The CDR3 sequence is CASTRQGLNTEAFF. The CDR3 DNA reads as TGTGCCAGCACCAGACAGGGGTTGAACACTGAAGCTTTCTTT.

The rearrangement joins TRBV11-3 to TRBJ2-2, with 10 bases fitting TRBD1. The CDR3 contains 14 residues. V lost 3 bases to trimming and J lost 6 bases; unmatched junction nucleotides: 1. Germline CDR1 and CDR2: SGHNT and YENEEA. CDR3: CASSFGQGAGELFF. The DNA of the CDR3 is TGTGCCAGCAGCTTCGGACAGGGGGCCGGGGAGCTGTTTTTT.

This clonotype was detected once. This chain connects TRBV4-3 to TRBJ1-1, with D uncertain. Deletions cut 1 base from V and 4 bases from J, with 10 bases between. The CDR3 runs to 14 residues. The germline V gene has CDR1 LGHNA and CDR2 YSLEER. The DNA of the CDR3 is TGCGCCAGCAGCCAAGGGCCCATGGGCACTGAAGCTTTCTTT. It yields the protein CASSQGPMGTEAFF.

The chain is built from TRBV29-1 and TRBJ2-3, with TRBD1 matching 7 bases. This CDR3 has 14 residues. J lost 6 bases, V lost 6 bases, and 12 bases had no gene match. Per germline, CDR1 SQVTM and CDR2 ANQGSEA. The CDR3 spells CSVLPDRAYDTQYF. CDR3 DNA sequence: TGCAGCGTCTTGCCCGACAGGGCATACGATACGCAGTATTTT.

The V call is TRBV5-4, the J call TRBJ2-1, with 14 bases fitting TRBD2. The junction had 15 bases not matched to a gene; V was cut back by 4 bases and J by 0 bases. The CDR3 runs 21 residues. The V gene's germline CDR1 is SGHNT and CDR2 YYREEE (reference sequence). The CDR3 here is CASSPPPGLAGDRGSYNEQFF. CDR3 coding DNA: TGTGCCAGCAGCCCACCACCGGGACTAGCGGGAGATCGGGGCTCCTACAATGAGCAGTTCTTC.